A single sample gave rise to the 5 T cell receptor beta chains below, sequenced in a study of shared clonotypes between healthy human individuals. Only in-frame clones appear in the TCRdb table, and some are missing; sequencing was by immunoSEQ multiplex PCR. The table has about 530,000 clones, almost 80% seen once. The sequencing sample was made of PBMCs. These receptors all come from a woman aged 40 to 50 in good health. Some clones in this sample may be carry-over from other donors' samples.

The genes are TRBV9 and TRBJ2-3; D is possibly TRBD1 or TRBD2 (5 bases each). V lost 7 bases, J lost 1 base, and 16 bases lay in between. This CDR3 is built from 15 residues. Looked up from germline, CDR1 is SGDLS and CDR2 is YYNGEE. The CDR3 DNA reads TGTGCCAGCGGCAGAGGGGTTCAGGGCACAGATACGCAGTATTTT. Encoded protein: CASGRGVQGTDTQYF.

The chain combines TRBV10-3 with TRBJ2-3, with 11 bases identical to TRBD2. V was pared by 2 bases and J by 1 base, with 8 bases of the junction left unmatched. The CDR3 is 18 amino acids. CDR1 is ENHRY, CDR2 SYGVKD, per germline. The CDR3 DNA reads TGTGCCATCAGTGAGAGGTTAGCGGGAGGGCTCGGCACAGATACGCAGTATTTT. Protein product: CAISERLAGGLGTDTQYF.

The chain combines TRBV4-1 with TRBJ1-6, with D possibly TRBD1 on 5 matching bases. CDR3 size: 13 residues. Germline V lookup: CDR1 MGHRA, CDR2 YSYEKL. V was trimmed by 0 bases and J by 19 bases, leaving 16 bases between them. CDR3 DNA sequence: TGCGCCAGCAGCCAAGATCTTTTGCGACAGAAACACTTT. Its protein product is CASSQDLLRQKHF.

This sequence joins TRBV9 and TRBJ2-5, with 7 bases matching TRBD1. TRBJ2-7 matches the DNA end more closely, so the J call is doubtful. Germline V lookup: CDR1 SGDLS, CDR2 YYNGEE. The CDR3 contains 16 residues. The CDR3 loop reads CASSEGTARNEDEQYF. The DNA for the CDR3 is TGTGCCAGCAGCGAAGGGACAGCCCGGAATGAAGACGAGCAGTACTTC.

The gene calls are TRBV4-2 and TRBJ2-5, with 9 positions matching TRBD1. The CDR3 consists of 16 residues. CDR1 is LGHNA and CDR2 is YNFKEQ in the germline V gene. The J segment lost 4 bases and the V segment lost 1 base, leaving 7 bases of the junction unmatched. CDR3 protein: CASSQVTGDRVETQYF. CDR3 DNA: TGTGCCAGCAGCCAAGTAACGGGGGACAGGGTAGAGACCCAGTACTTC.